A single sample gave rise to the 15 T cell receptor beta chains below, sequenced in a study of CD8+CD57+ T cells in acquired aplastic anemia. CDR3 and TCR beta VDJ profiling relied on genomic DNA as the template. TCRdb re-called the reads through MiXCR, storing one row per CDR3 protein. The sample includes some 180,000 distinct CDR3 sequences, about 47% of them seen just once. Sequencing input: sorted CD4+, CD8+, or CD8+CD57+ T cells (not recorded which) from PBMCs. The receptors stem from a human donor in good health.

This chain uses TRBV2 with TRBJ2-7; TRBD1 matches 8 bases. Per germline, CDR1 SNHLY and CDR2 FYNNEI. This CDR3 comprises 14 residues. V lost 4 bases, J lost 5 bases, and 7 bases stayed unmatched. The chain's CDR3 is CASSGQGTRNEQYF. As DNA, the CDR3 is TGTGCCAGCAGTGGACAGGGGACGAGGAACGAGCAGTACTTC.

This clonotype came up many times. CDR3 amino acids: CASSPSLDGNTIYF. The DNA for the CDR3 is TGTGCCAGCTCACCATCTCTTGATGGAAACACCATATATTTT. J is TRBJ1-3 and V is TRBV18; D call uncertain. CDR3 length: 14 amino acids. Trimming cost V 2 bases and J 3 bases, with 8 bases left between them. Germline V lookup: CDR1 KGHSH, CDR2 LQKENI.

Many counts were recorded for this clonotype. This chain links TRBV20-1 with TRBJ2-7; the D is unclear. The germline V gene encodes CDR1 DFQATT and CDR2 SNEGSKA (reference sequence). The V end lost 5 bases, the J end lost 0 bases, and 11 bases lay between the germline ends. The CDR3 runs to 13 residues. Here the CDR3 reads CSASGRTSYEQYF. The CDR3 DNA is TGCAGTGCTTCCGGACGGACCTCCTACGAGCAGTACTTC.

The chain has TRBV2 and TRBJ2-7; D not certain. Trimming cost V 8 bases and J 1 base, with 12 bases left between them. The CDR3 totals 13 residues. CDR1 and CDR2 (germline): SNHLY, FYNNEI. CDR3 coding DNA: TGTGCCAGCTCACTTTCAGCATCCTACGAGCAGTACTTC. It specifies CASSLSASYEQYF.

In this sample, this clonotype turned up many times. The chain recombines TRBV19 with TRBJ2-1, with 12 bases aligning to TRBD2. V was clipped by 6 bases and J by 1 base; unmatched bases: 7. The CDR3 is 17 residues long. CDR1 and CDR2 (germline): LNHDA, SQIVND (reference sequence). Here the CDR3 reads CASSRWTSGTSYNEQFF. The CDR3 DNA reads TGTGCCAGTAGCCGCTGGACTAGCGGGACTTCCTACAATGAGCAGTTCTTC.

At least ten counts were recorded for this clonotype. This rearrangement joins TRBV19 to TRBJ2-2; TRBD1 matches at 9 bases. The CDR3 sequence is 14 residues long. Losses at the gene ends were 7 bases for V and 7 bases for J; bases not matched to a gene: 7. The germline V gene encodes CDR1 LNHDA and CDR2 SQIVND (reference sequence). The CDR3 protein is CASKGQGNLGELFF. CDR3 DNA: TGTGCCAGTAAGGGACAGGGCAACCTCGGGGAGCTGTTTTTT. The full variable domain, its missing parts supplied by reference TRBV19 and TRBJ2-2, is DGGITQSPKYLFRKEGQNVTLSCEQNLNHDAMYWYRQDPGQGLRLIYYSQIVNDFQKGDIAEGYSVSREKKESFPLTVTSAQKNPTAFYLCASKGQGNLGELFFGEGSRLTVL.

The chain joins TRBV25-1 to TRBJ2-1; D ambiguous. Germline V gene sequence: CDR1 MGHDK, CDR2 SYGVNS. Deletions cut 8 bases from V and 0 bases from J, with 20 bases between. The CDR3 runs to 17 residues. As DNA, the CDR3 is TGTGCCAGCTCACCACGTGCCCTTCAGAGCTCCTACAATGAGCAGTTCTTC. Its translation: CASSPRALQSSYNEQFF. Variable domain in full (rest from reference TRBV25-1 and TRBJ2-1): EADIYQTPRYLVIGTGKKITLECSQTMGHDKMYWYQQDPGMELHLIHYSYGVNSTEKGDLSSESTVSRIRTEHFPLTLESARPSHTSQYLCASSPRALQSSYNEQFFGPGTRLTVL.

The CDR3 reads CASTATGRIDTQYF. Here the CDR3 DNA reads TGTGCCAGCACCGCGACAGGGCGTATAGATACGCAGTATTTT. The chain joins TRBV6-2 or TRBV6-3 to TRBJ2-3; TRBD1 agrees at 7 bases. After removal of 7 bases from V and 5 bases from J, the junction contained 9 bases not matched to a gene. The CDR3 is 14 amino acids. The germline V gene encodes CDR1 MNHEY and CDR2 SVGEGT.

V usage is TRBV11-2 and J usage is TRBJ1-2; D call uncertain. V was pared by 5 bases and J by 6 bases, with 10 bases between. The germline CDR1 and CDR2 sequences are SGHAT and FQNNGV. The CDR3 runs to 12 residues. CDR3 DNA sequence: TGTGCCAGCAGCCGACATGGGGATGGCTACACCTTC. Encoded protein: CASSRHGDGYTF.

V usage is TRBV29-1 and J usage is TRBJ2-3; 7 bases map to TRBD1. Trimming took 7 bases from V and 5 from J; bases not matched to a gene: 6. Germline V gives CDR1 SQVTM, CDR2 ANQGSEA. The CDR3 spans 12 residues. The CDR3 coding sequence is TGCAGCGCCCGGACAGGTCTAGATACGCAGTATTTT. It yields the protein CSARTGLDTQYF.

This clonotype was observed at least ten times. The genes are TRBV9 and TRBJ2-5, with a tentative D call TRBD1 (5 bases). CDR1 and CDR2 (germline): SGDLS, YYNGEE. This CDR3 has 14 amino acids. Trimming pared 2 bases from V and 2 bases from J, leaving 10 bases between. The CDR3 is CASSVTTGQETQYF. In DNA, the CDR3 is TGTGCCAGCAGCGTTACTACAGGACAAGAGACCCAGTACTTC.

There are many counts of this clonotype. V gene TRBV5-1 combines with J gene TRBJ1-4; D not certain. The CDR3 is made up of 17 amino acids. Per the germline V gene, CDR1 is SGHRS and CDR2 is YFSETQ. Trimming cost V 4 bases and J 2 bases, with 18 bases left between them. DNA of the CDR3: TGCGCCAGCAGCCCCGATCCTTGGAGCGCGACTAATGAAAAACTGTTTTTT. This sequence encodes CASSPDPWSATNEKLFF. The entire variable domain, with the rest obtained from reference TRBV5-1 and TRBJ1-4, is as follows: KAGVTQTPRYLIKTRGQQVTLSCSPISGHRSVSWYQQTPGQGLQFLFEYFSETQRNKGNFPGRFSGRQFSNSRSEMNVSTLELGDSALYLCASSPDPWSATNEKLFFGSGTQLSVL.

The rearrangement joins TRBV11-2 to TRBJ2-7; TRBD1 is a possible D gene (5 bases). V dropped 5 bases and J dropped 1 base, with 15 bases sitting between them. The germline CDR1 and CDR2 sequences are SGHAT and FQNNGV. The CDR3 runs to 15 residues. The CDR3 here is CASSQGDRYSYEQYF. CDR3 DNA sequence: TGTGCCAGCAGCCAAGGAGACAGATATTCCTACGAGCAGTACTTC.

This clonotype was counted at least ten times. The chain joins TRBV5-6 to TRBJ2-7; 7 bases line up with TRBD1. The trim removed 5 bases at V and 3 bases at J, leaving 11 bases unmatched. This CDR3 is built from 15 residues. Germline V gives CDR1 SGHDT, CDR2 YYEEEE. The CDR3 region is CASRGGRGPIYEQYF. The CDR3 DNA is TGTGCCAGCAGAGGGGGAAGGGGGCCCATCTACGAGCAGTACTTC.

The chain uses TRBV24-1 and TRBJ2-2, with D maybe TRBD2 (6 bases). Trimming stripped 7 bases from V and 3 bases from J, with 20 bases between. The CDR3 is made up of 17 amino acids. The germline V gene encodes CDR1 KGHDR and CDR2 SFDVKD. The CDR3 loop reads CATSTRDGGGYTGELFF. The CDR3 DNA reads as TGTGCCACCAGCACGCGAGATGGGGGAGGCTACACCGGGGAGCTGTTTTTT.